The rows below give T cell receptor beta chains drawn from one sample of a study of cytomegalovirus exposure and HLA in healthy donors. Generated by immunoSEQ multiplex PCR, the TCRdb table keeps only in-frame clones and is missing some. The sample contains some 160,000 clones, 86% of which appear only once. What was sequenced was PBMCs. The receptors were sampled from a woman under 30 in good health and CMV-seronegative. Both conserved end residues are part of each CDR3. D genes are given only for firm matches. Where a row states a size, it is once, few, many or the class of an expanded clone; other rows omit it.

j_gene: TRBJ2-3; abundance: NA; v_gene: TRBV7-6; d_gene: NA; CDR3aa: CASSSYQDSTDTQYF; CDR3nt: TGTGCCAGCAGCTCCTACCAGGACTCGACAGATACGCAGTATTTT
j_gene: TRBJ2-1; abundance: NA; v_gene: TRBV4-1; d_gene: TRBD2; CDR3aa: CASSQLPGLENEQFF; CDR3nt: TGCGCCAGCAGCCAATTACCGGGACTAGAAAATGAGCAGTTCTTC
j_gene: TRBJ1-2; abundance: NA; v_gene: TRBV19; d_gene: NA; CDR3aa: CATTTQELDYGYTF; CDR3nt: TGTGCCACCACCACACAGGAGCTAGACTATGGCTACACCTTC
j_gene: TRBJ1-2; abundance: NA; v_gene: TRBV9; d_gene: NA; CDR3aa: CASSVGGEGGYTF; CDR3nt: TGTGCCAGCAGCGTTGGAGGGGAGGGTGGCTACACCTTC
j_gene: TRBJ1-5; abundance: NA; v_gene: TRBV30; d_gene: NA; CDR3aa: CAWSAGGDQPQHF; CDR3nt: TGTGCCTGGAGTGCCGGGGGGGATCAGCCCCAGCATTTT
j_gene: TRBJ1-2; abundance: NA; v_gene: TRBV11-2; d_gene: NA; CDR3aa: CASSRLTSPVNYGYTF; CDR3nt: TGTGCCAGCAGTCGACTAACCTCCCCCGTTAACTATGGCTACACCTTC
j_gene: TRBJ2-1; abundance: NA; v_gene: TRBV30; d_gene: NA; CDR3aa: CAWSVSLNRNEQFF; CDR3nt: TGTGCCTGGAGTGTTAGCCTGAATCGCAATGAGCAGTTCTTC
j_gene: TRBJ2-3; abundance: NA; v_gene: TRBV6-1; d_gene: TRBD2; CDR3aa: CASSSSGRPTDTQYF; CDR3nt: TGTGCCAGCAGTTCCAGCGGGAGACCGACAGATACGCAGTATTTT
j_gene: TRBJ1-5; abundance: NA; v_gene: TRBV7-2; d_gene: NA; CDR3aa: CASSLTAHSNQPQHF; CDR3nt: TGTGCCAGCAGCTTGACAGCCCATAGCAATCAGCCCCAGCATTTT
j_gene: TRBJ2-3; abundance: once; v_gene: TRBV19; d_gene: NA; CDR3aa: CASSASGAEVTDTQYF; CDR3nt: TGTGCCAGTAGTGCCTCCGGAGCGGAGGTCACAGATACGCAGTATTTT
j_gene: TRBJ2-7; abundance: NA; v_gene: TRBV6-5; d_gene: NA; CDR3aa: CASSYAAGRSYEQYF; CDR3nt: TGTGCCAGCAGTTACGCGGCGGGGCGCTCCTACGAGCAGTACTTC
j_gene: TRBJ2-1; abundance: NA; v_gene: TRBV28; d_gene: TRBD2; CDR3aa: CASSPSGSYNEQFF; CDR3nt: TGTGCCAGCAGTCCGAGCGGGAGCTACAATGAGCAGTTCTTC
j_gene: TRBJ1-1; abundance: NA; v_gene: TRBV5-1; d_gene: TRBD1; CDR3aa: CASSLGDRGGTEAFF; CDR3nt: TGCGCCAGCAGCTTGGGGGACAGGGGCGGGACTGAAGCTTTCTTT
j_gene: TRBJ1-2; abundance: NA; v_gene: TRBV2; d_gene: NA; CDR3aa: CASSEAISGYGYTF; CDR3nt: TGTGCCAGCAGTGAAGCGATATCGGGCTATGGCTACACCTTC
j_gene: TRBJ1-2; abundance: once; v_gene: TRBV28; d_gene: TRBD1; CDR3aa: CASSLGQGDYGYTF; CDR3nt: TGTGCCAGCAGCCTTGGACAGGGTGACTATGGCTACACCTTC
j_gene: TRBJ1-3; abundance: few; v_gene: TRBV19; d_gene: NA; CDR3aa: CASSMGLEDTIYF; CDR3nt: TGTGCCAGTAGTATGGGACTGGAGGACACCATATATTTT
j_gene: TRBJ1-1; abundance: few; v_gene: TRBV2; d_gene: NA; CDR3aa: CASRGGMGNTEAFF; CDR3nt: TGTGCCAGCAGGGGGGGGATGGGGAACACTGAAGCTTTCTTT
j_gene: TRBJ1-1; abundance: NA; v_gene: TRBV18; d_gene: TRBD1; CDR3aa: CASSPGQVERRTPEAFF; CDR3nt: TGTGCCAGCTCCCCCGGACAGGTTGAACGTAGGACACCTGAAGCTTTCTTT